The 15 T cell receptor beta chains below all came from one sample that was sequenced in a study of cytomegalovirus exposure and HLA in healthy donors. The PCR was carried out with 60 Vbeta primers and 13 Jbeta primers. Produced via immunoSEQ multiplex PCR; TCRdb's table is partial and in-frame only. This listing includes tens of thousands of clones. Sequencing was performed on PBMCs. Every receptor here comes from a woman aged 25 to 39 in good health and CMV-seronegative.

The rearrangement links TRBV7-9 to TRBJ2-7; tentatively, D is TRBD1 (8 bases). Trimming removed 5 bases at V and 5 bases at J, with 16 bases between. CDR1 and CDR2 (germline): SEHNR, FQNEAQ (reference sequence). The CDR3 has 14 amino acids. CDR3 protein: CASSVGQGGNEQYF. The DNA for the CDR3 is TGTGCCAGCAGCGTTGGACAGGGAGGGAACGAGCAGTACTTC.

The chain links TRBV5-1 to TRBJ1-4; 9 bases agree with TRBD1. The CDR3 runs 14 residues. Germline assignment: CDR1 SGHRS and CDR2 YFSETQ. V lost 6 bases to trimming and J lost 5 bases; unmatched junction nucleotides: 5. The CDR3 bases are TGCGCCAGCACGGTGGGGACAGGGAATGAAAAACTGTTTTTT. As protein: CASTVGTGNEKLFF.

The chain carries TRBV18 and TRBJ1-4, with D unresolved. With 3 bases removed from V and 6 bases from J, the gap between germline ends came to 5 bases. This CDR3 is built from 12 residues. CDR1 and CDR2 from the germline V gene are KGHSH and LQKENI. The CDR3 loop reads CASSPNYEKLFF. The CDR3 nucleotides are TGTGCCAGCTCACCCAACTATGAAAAACTGTTTTTT.

The chain couples TRBV5-1 to TRBJ2-2; the match to TRBD2 covers 8 bases. Germline loops: CDR1 SGHRS, CDR2 YFSETQ. With V trimmed by 1 base and J by 5 bases, 4 bases remained unmatched. The CDR3 runs to 15 residues. The CDR3 coding sequence is TGCGCCAGCAGCTTGACTAGCGGATATACCGGGGAGCTGTTTTTT. Protein product: CASSLTSGYTGELFF.

A note on this clone: The junction does not match germline at one end; this may be a read error. This sequence joins TRBV9 and TRBJ1-6, with 7 bases aligning to TRBD1. The CDR3 is 15 amino acids. Germline CDR1 is SGDLS and CDR2 is YYNGEE. The CDR3 DNA sequence: TGTGCCAGCAGCCCGCGACAGGGTATGAATTCACACCTCCACTTT. This translates into CASSPRQGMNSHLHF.

The chain recombines TRBV4-3 with TRBJ1-4, with 8 bases aligning to TRBD1. The germline gives CDR1 LGHNA, CDR2 YSLEER. This CDR3 region has 15 residues. V shed 5 bases, J shed 4 bases, and the junction held 6 bases outside the gene matches. The CDR3 sequence: CASSIQGQVNEKLFF. For the CDR3, the DNA is TGCGCCAGCAGCATACAGGGACAGGTTAATGAAAAACTGTTTTTT.

The genes are TRBV6-6 and TRBJ1-4; 8 bases map to TRBD1. Germline CDR1 MNHNY, CDR2 SVGAGI (reference sequence). The CDR3 runs 16 residues. The V and J ends lost 4 bases and 3 bases, in that order; junction bases with no gene match: 7. In nucleotides, the CDR3 is TGTGCCAGCAGTTCGGGACAGGTCCCCTCTAATGAAAAACTGTTTTTT. Protein sequence: CASSSGQVPSNEKLFF.

The chain employs TRBV29-1 and TRBJ2-3; TRBD2 matches at 8 bases. Trimming at V came to 8 bases and at J to 8 bases, leaving 9 bases not matched to a gene. The germline V gene has CDR1 SQVTM and CDR2 ANQGSEA. The CDR3 runs to 12 residues. CDR3 bases: TGCAGCACCTGGACTAGCTCCGCTACGCAGTATTTT. Its translation is CSTWTSSATQYF.

This chain links TRBV4-1 with TRBJ1-2; D gene ambiguous. This CDR3 comprises 14 residues. Germline V gives CDR1 MGHRA, CDR2 YSYEKL. Trimming cost V 4 bases and J 4 bases, with 13 bases left between them. The chain's CDR3 is CASSPPARLYGYTF. In DNA, the CDR3 is TGCGCCAGCAGCCCCCCCGCCAGGCTCTATGGCTACACCTTC.

The chain combines TRBV28 with TRBJ2-5, with 10 bases that match TRBD2. The CDR3 spans 18 residues. Germline V gives CDR1 MDHEN, CDR2 SYDVKM. Trimming cost V 6 bases and J 4 bases; bases outside gene matches: 17. The CDR3 coding sequence is TGTGCCAGCAGCGTCTTTTTCCAGCGGGAGGGAGGGCGAGAGACCCAGTACTTC. Translation gives CASSVFFQREGGRETQYF. The variable domain in full, with the rest retrieved from reference TRBV28 and TRBJ2-5, is DVKVTQSSRYLVKRTGEKVFLECVQDMDHENMFWYRQDPGLGLRLIYFSYDVKMKEKGDIPEGYSVSREKKERFSLILESASTNQTSMYLCASSVFFQREGGRETQYFGPGTRLLVL.

This rearrangement joins TRBV4-2 to TRBJ1-1; 9 bases line up with TRBD1. Germline V lookup: CDR1 LGHNA, CDR2 YNFKEQ. With 1 base clipped from V and 7 bases from J, the junction kept 7 bases outside the gene matches. The CDR3 is 15 amino acids. The CDR3 DNA reads as TGTGCCAGCAGCCAAGGGGACAGGGATTTAGGTGAAGCTTTCTTT. It yields the protein CASSQGDRDLGEAFF.

The chain is built from TRBV5-1 and TRBJ1-5, with 7 bases identical to TRBD1. Trimming cost V 0 bases and J 6 bases; bases outside gene matches: 9. The germline V gene has CDR1 SGHRS and CDR2 YFSETQ. The CDR3 covers 16 residues. The CDR3 DNA sequence: TGCGCCAGCAGCTTGGGGGCCACAGGGGCGGGTCAGCCCCAGCATTTT. It specifies CASSLGATGAGQPQHF. Supplemented by reference TRBV5-1 and TRBJ1-5, the full variable domain reads KAGVTQTPRYLIKTRGQQVTLSCSPISGHRSVSWYQQTPGQGLQFLFEYFSETQRNKGNFPGRFSGRQFSNSRSEMNVSTLELGDSALYLCASSLGATGAGQPQHFGDGTRLSIL.

The chain joins TRBV7-9 to TRBJ2-7; weak D call: TRBD1 (5 bases). V was trimmed by 0 bases and J by 6 bases, leaving 21 bases between them. This CDR3 has 17 amino acids. CDR1 and CDR2 from the germline V gene are SEHNR and FQNEAQ (reference sequence). The CDR3 spells CASSLAEFGHLAGEQYF. As DNA, the CDR3 is TGTGCCAGCAGCTTAGCGGAGTTTGGACACCTCGCCGGCGAGCAGTACTTC.

The chain recombines TRBV19 with TRBJ1-5, with D unclear. V lost 11 bases and J 0 bases, leaving 11 bases between the germline ends. This CDR3 comprises 13 residues. CDR1 is LNHDA, CDR2 SQIVND, per germline (reference sequence). As DNA, the CDR3 is TGTGCCTCCGGAGGGTATAGCAATCAGCCCCAGCATTTT. This sequence encodes CASGGYSNQPQHF.

This chain uses TRBV18 with TRBJ2-7; possibly TRBD2 for D (5 bases). The germline V gene has CDR1 KGHSH and CDR2 LQKENI. The CDR3 is 16 amino acids. The ends were cut back, 3 bases at V and 4 bases at J, with 19 bases in the middle. CDR3 in DNA: TGTGCCAGCTCACCCCAGGAGGCAAAGGTAGGGTACGAGCAGTACTTC. Its protein is CASSPQEAKVGYEQYF.